The present entry profiles one TCR beta chain with its context. Its antigen is not known. This sample stems from a study of siplizumab effects on memory and regulatory T cells. Data came from immunoSEQ multiplex PCR; TCRdb stores just in-frame clones and leaves some out. The data show some 15,000 clones, around 49% seen once. Study results and limitations: The study found naive T cells seemingly more diverse than memory cells and seemingly major alloresponse contributors.

It was at 37°C and for 6 to 7 days that the mixed lymphocyte reaction cells were cocultured. The reaction combined CFSE-labelled responder PBMCs and Violet Dye-labelled stimulator PBMCs at a 1:1 ratio. The sequenced sample consisted of CFSE-low (dividing) CD4+ T cells sorted from an allogeneic mixed lymphocyte reaction. This receptor was identified in a human donor in good health; the cells came from an allogeneic mixed lymphocyte reaction.

The CDR3 is CASSITPVRPDTQYF. In DNA form, the CDR3 reads TGTGCCAGTAGTATTACCCCGGTACGTCCAGATACGCAGTATTTT. This chain links TRBV19 with TRBJ2-3; D remains ambiguous. This CDR3 comprises 15 residues. Per germline, CDR1 LNHDA and CDR2 SQIVND (reference sequence). V lost 3 bases to trimming and J lost 4 bases, with 14 bases between them.